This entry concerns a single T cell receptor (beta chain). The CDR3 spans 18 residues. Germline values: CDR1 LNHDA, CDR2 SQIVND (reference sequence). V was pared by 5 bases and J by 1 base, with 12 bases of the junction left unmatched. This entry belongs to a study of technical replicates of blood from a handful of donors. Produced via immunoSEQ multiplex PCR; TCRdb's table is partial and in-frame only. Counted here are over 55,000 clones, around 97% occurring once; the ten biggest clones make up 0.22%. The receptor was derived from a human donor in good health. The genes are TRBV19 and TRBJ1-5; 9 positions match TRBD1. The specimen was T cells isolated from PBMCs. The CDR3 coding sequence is TGTGCCAGTAGTGAACAGGGGGCGGTCCTCCAAAGCAATCAGCCCCAGCATTTT. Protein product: CASSEQGAVLQSNQPQHF.